This TCR beta chain was sequenced for a study of blood T cell repertoires in COVID-19. Study in general: Specimens from acute and convalescent COVID-19 originated in the United States, Italy and Spain. PBMCs, B-cell-depleted T cells, or T cells provided the cDNA or gDNA that made up the material.

Original handling: It was from reference gene primer amplification that nucleated cell counts were estimated. Sequenced by immunoSEQ multiplex PCR; TCRdb stores in-frame clones only, minus some. V and J calls and clone size are as listed in that table; D and trimming were resolved from the DNA. The profile shows 30,000 to 35,000 clones, approximately 71% of them singletons. Specimen: peripheral blood. This sequence originates from a man at least 80 years old with active or convalescent COVID-19.

The CDR3 DNA is TGTGCCACCAGTGATTCTATGGCAGGGACAGGGGGCTACACCTTC. Its translation: CATSDSMAGTGGYTF. The chain combines TRBV24-1 with TRBJ1-2; TRBD1 aligns across 9 bases. Germline assignment: CDR1 KGHDR and CDR2 SFDVKD. The junction had 8 bases not matched to a gene; V was cut back by 2 bases and J by 8 bases. This CDR3 comprises 15 residues.